This T cell receptor beta chain was profiled in a study of cytomegalovirus exposure and HLA in healthy donors. Between the trimmed V and J ends, which lost 7 bases and 4 bases, there was a span of 14 bases. The CDR3 sequence is 13 residues long. CDR1 is MNHNS, CDR2 SASEGT, per germline. The PCR employed 60 Vbeta primers together with 13 Jbeta primers. Method: immunoSEQ multiplex PCR; TCRdb's copy keeps in-frame clones and lacks some. The table has 60,000 to 80,000 clones, 78% seen once. Findings of the study overall: The study designated roughly 160 TCR beta chains cytomegalovirus-associated. In an earlier analysis, about 90% or about 30%: the productive usage of most TCR beta V segments. 87-base-pair reads could not separate some V segments, including TRBV6-2 and TRBV6-3.

Worth noting for this clone: What it recognizes is unknown.

This chain joins TRBV6-1 and TRBJ2-7, with D perhaps TRBD1 (6 bases). The receptor's source is a girl aged 5-17 years in good health and CMV-seropositive. The source material was PBMCs. The chain's CDR3 is CASTLSQGYEQYF. The CDR3 coding sequence is TGTGCCAGCACCCTCTCCCAGGGGTACGAGCAGTACTTC.